A single sample gave rise to the 9 T cell receptor beta chains below, sequenced in a study of metastatic and nonmetastatic thyroid tumors. MiXCR was used by TCRdb to re-call the PCR reads. The sample holds some 30,000 clones, 15% to 20% seen once. Ahead of thyroid surgery, no patient had received treatment of any kind. Sequenced: blood. Source of these receptors: a female donor with papillary thyroid cancer or a benign thyroid nodule (not recorded which). Some clones in this sample may be carry-over from other donors' samples.

The rearrangement joins TRBV18 to TRBJ2-7; D may be TRBD1 or TRBD2 (6 bases each). Looked up from germline, CDR1 is KGHSH and CDR2 is LQKENI. V was shortened by 4 bases and J by 7 bases, with 20 bases between the two germline ends. This CDR3 has 15 amino acids. The CDR3 coding sequence is TGTGCCAGCTCACGGACCCCGTGGGGGGCAGAAGAGCAGTACTTC. Translated, it gives CASSRTPWGAEEQYF.

This clone has a handful of counts. This chain links TRBV6-2 or TRBV6-3 with TRBJ2-2; TRBD2 agrees at 9 bases. The CDR3 is made up of 15 amino acids. V lost 1 base, J lost 9 bases, and 6 bases stayed unmatched. The germline gives CDR1 MNHEY, CDR2 SVGEGT. The CDR3 sequence is CASSYFGSGGRELFF. CDR3 nucleotides: TGTGCCAGCAGTTACTTCGGTAGCGGGGGCCGGGAGCTGTTTTTT.

In this sample, this clone turned up a few times. This chain uses TRBV28 with TRBJ1-4, with D tentatively TRBD1 (6 bases). Germline lookup yields CDR1 MDHEN and CDR2 SYDVKM. V was shortened by 6 bases and J by 2 bases, with 10 bases between the two germline ends. The CDR3 spans 14 residues. The CDR3 sequence is CASSFQGTNEKLFF. For the CDR3, the DNA is TGTGCCAGCAGCTTTCAGGGGACTAATGAAAAACTGTTTTTT.

The J gene is TRBJ1-2, the V gene TRBV5-1, with D possibly TRBD1 on 6 matching bases. The CDR3 spans 13 residues. Trimming removed 5 bases from V and 0 bases from J, with 8 bases in between. Germline CDR1 SGHRS, CDR2 YFSETQ. CDR3 loop: CASRQGTNYGYTF. The CDR3 DNA follows: TGCGCCAGCAGGCAGGGGACTAACTATGGCTACACCTTC.

The genes are TRBV7-3 and TRBJ2-5, with 9 bases identical to TRBD1. V shed 2 bases, J shed 2 bases, and the junction held 3 bases outside the gene matches. This CDR3 region has 15 residues. The germline gives CDR1 SGHTA, CDR2 FQGTGA. CDR3 in amino acids: CASSLQGTGQETQYF. The CDR3 DNA follows: TGTGCCAGCAGCTTACAGGGGACAGGGCAAGAGACCCAGTACTTC.

The rearrangement links TRBV24-1 to TRBJ1-1; the match to TRBD1 covers 7 bases. The germline CDR1 and CDR2 sequences are KGHDR and SFDVKD. V dropped 3 bases and J dropped 0; count of bases not matched to a gene: 3. The CDR3 length is 15 residues. The CDR3 DNA is TGTGCCACCAGTGATGCCGGGACAGTGAACACTGAAGCTTTCTTT. This codes for CATSDAGTVNTEAFF.

On this clone itself: One end of the junction does not line up with germline, which may come from a read error. CDR3 coding DNA: TGTGCCATCAGGGGGCCTGGCCGCTCGGGTGATGTGTATCCCTTC. Its protein is CAIRGPGRSGDVYPF. The chain carries TRBV10-3 and TRBJ1-2; possible D gene TRBD1, 5 bases. The CDR3 spans 15 residues. CDR1 and CDR2 from the germline V gene are ENHRY and SYGVKD.

This chain links TRBV6-1 with TRBJ2-1; TRBD2 aligns across 7 bases. Losses at the gene ends were 5 bases for V and 13 bases for J; bases not matched to a gene: 17. CDR1 is MNHNS, CDR2 SASEGT, per germline. The CDR3 totals 15 residues. The CDR3 bases are TGTGCCAGCAGTCGCGAATCCGGGAGGCCCCTTCAACAGTTCTTC. Its translation: CASSRESGRPLQQFF.

In its sample, this clone ranks as medium-sized. This rearrangement joins TRBV28 to TRBJ1-6; TRBD1 matches 10 bases. Germline-derived CDR1 and CDR2 are MDHEN and SYDVKM. CDR3 size: 17 residues. V lost 0 bases to trimming and J lost 7 bases; unmatched junction nucleotides: 6. The CDR3 is CASSLWGGQGWNSPLHF. CDR3 nucleotides: TGTGCCAGCAGTTTATGGGGGGGACAGGGGTGGAATTCACCCCTCCACTTT.